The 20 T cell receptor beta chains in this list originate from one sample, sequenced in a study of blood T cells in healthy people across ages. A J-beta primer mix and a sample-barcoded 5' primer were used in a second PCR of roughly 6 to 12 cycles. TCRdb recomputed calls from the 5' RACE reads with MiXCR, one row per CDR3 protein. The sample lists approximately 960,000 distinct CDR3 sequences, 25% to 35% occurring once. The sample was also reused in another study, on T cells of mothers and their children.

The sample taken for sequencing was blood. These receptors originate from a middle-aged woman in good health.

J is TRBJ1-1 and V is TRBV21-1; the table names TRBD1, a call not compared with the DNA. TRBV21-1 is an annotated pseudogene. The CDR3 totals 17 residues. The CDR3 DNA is TGTGCCAGCAGCCCCCGATCTTTCCCACAGGGCTGCACTGAAGCTTTCTTT. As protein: CASSPRSFPQGCTEAFF.

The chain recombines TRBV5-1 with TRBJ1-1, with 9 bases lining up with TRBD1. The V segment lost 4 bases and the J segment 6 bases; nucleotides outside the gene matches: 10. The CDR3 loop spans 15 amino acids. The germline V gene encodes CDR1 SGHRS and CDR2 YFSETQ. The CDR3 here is CASSEGQGVVSEAFF. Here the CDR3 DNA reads TGCGCCAGCAGCGAGGGACAGGGTGTGGTATCTGAAGCTTTCTTT.

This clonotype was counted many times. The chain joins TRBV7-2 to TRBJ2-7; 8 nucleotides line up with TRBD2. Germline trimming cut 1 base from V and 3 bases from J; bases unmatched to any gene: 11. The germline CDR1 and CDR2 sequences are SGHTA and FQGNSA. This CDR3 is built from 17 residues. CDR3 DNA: TGTGCCAGCAGCTTAGGGTACGGGGGGGGAACATTCTACGAGCAGTACTTC. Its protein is CASSLGYGGGTFYEQYF.

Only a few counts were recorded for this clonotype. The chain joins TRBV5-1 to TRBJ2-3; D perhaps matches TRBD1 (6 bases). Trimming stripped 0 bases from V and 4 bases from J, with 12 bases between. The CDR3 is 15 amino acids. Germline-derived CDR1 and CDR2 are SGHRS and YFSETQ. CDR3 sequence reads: CASSLGTVRADTQYF. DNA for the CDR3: TGCGCCAGCAGCTTGGGGACAGTACGGGCAGATACGCAGTATTTT.

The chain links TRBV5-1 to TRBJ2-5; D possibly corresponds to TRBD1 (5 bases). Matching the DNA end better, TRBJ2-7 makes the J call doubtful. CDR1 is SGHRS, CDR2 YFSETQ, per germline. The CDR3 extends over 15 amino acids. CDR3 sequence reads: CASSLAGMGHIEQYF. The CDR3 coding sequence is TGCGCCAGCAGCTTGGCAGGGATGGGTCATATCGAGCAGTACTTC.

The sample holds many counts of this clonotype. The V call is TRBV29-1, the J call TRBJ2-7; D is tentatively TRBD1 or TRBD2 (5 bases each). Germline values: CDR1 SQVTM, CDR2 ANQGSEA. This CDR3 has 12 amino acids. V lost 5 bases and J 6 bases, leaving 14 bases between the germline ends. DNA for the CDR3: TGCAGCGTTACACATCCAGGGAGCGAGCAGTACTTC. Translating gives CSVTHPGSEQYF.

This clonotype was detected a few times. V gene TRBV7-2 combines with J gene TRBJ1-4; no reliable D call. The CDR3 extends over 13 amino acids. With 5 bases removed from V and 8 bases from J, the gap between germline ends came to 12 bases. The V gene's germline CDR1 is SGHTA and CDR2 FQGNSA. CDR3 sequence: CASSRSKNEKLFF. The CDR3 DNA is TGTGCCAGCAGCCGATCCAAAAACGAAAAACTGTTTTTT.

The CDR3 DNA reads TGTGCCAGCAGCCGTTCCCTCGGGGGAGTGTACGAGCAGTACTTC. This codes for CASSRSLGGVYEQYF. The rearrangement uses TRBV7-9 and TRBJ2-7, with D possibly being TRBD2 (6 bases). The CDR3 spans 15 residues. The germline V gene encodes CDR1 SEHNR and CDR2 FQNEAQ (reference sequence). Deletions cut 5 bases from V and 4 bases from J, with 18 bases between.

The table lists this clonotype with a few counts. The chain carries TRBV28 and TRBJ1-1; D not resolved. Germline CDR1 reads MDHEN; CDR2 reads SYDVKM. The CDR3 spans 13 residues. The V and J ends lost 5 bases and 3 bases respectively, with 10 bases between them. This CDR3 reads CASSLPRYTEAFF. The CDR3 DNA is TGTGCCAGCAGTCTACCCAGGTACACTGAAGCTTTCTTT.

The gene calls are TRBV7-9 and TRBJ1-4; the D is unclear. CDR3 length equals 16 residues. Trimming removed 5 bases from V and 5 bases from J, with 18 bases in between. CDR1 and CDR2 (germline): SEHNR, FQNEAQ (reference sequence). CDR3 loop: CASSRTLYSSNEKLFF. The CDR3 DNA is TGTGCCAGCAGCCGAACACTTTACAGCTCCAATGAAAAACTGTTTTTT.

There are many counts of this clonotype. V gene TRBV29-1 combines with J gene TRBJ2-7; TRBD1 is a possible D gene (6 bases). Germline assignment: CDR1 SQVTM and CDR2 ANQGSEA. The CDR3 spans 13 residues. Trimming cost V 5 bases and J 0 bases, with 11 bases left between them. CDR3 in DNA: TGCAGCGTTTCGAAAGGGGGCTCCTACGAGCAGTACTTC. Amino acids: CSVSKGGSYEQYF.

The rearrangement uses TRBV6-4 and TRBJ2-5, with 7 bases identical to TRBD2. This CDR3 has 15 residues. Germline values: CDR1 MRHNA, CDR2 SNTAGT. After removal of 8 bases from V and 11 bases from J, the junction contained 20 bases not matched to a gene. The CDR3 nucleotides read TGTGCCAGCTCCCCCGGGTCTAGCGGAAGGAATGAGCAGTACTTC. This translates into CASSPGSSGRNEQYF.

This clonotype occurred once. The CDR3 DNA sequence: TGCGCCAGCAGTATAGCCGCGCCGAACACCGGGGAGCTGTTTTTT. Amino acids: CASSIAAPNTGELFF. The chain is built from TRBV5-1 and TRBJ2-2; D call uncertain. This CDR3 is 15 amino acids long. Germline assignment: CDR1 SGHRS and CDR2 YFSETQ. The V gene lost 5 bases and the J gene lost 0 bases, with 11 bases spanning the gap.

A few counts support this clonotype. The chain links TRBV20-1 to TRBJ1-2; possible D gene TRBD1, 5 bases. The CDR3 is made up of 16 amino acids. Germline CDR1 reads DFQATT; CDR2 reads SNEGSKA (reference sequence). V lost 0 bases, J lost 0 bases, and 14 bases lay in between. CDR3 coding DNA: TGCAGTGCTAGAGATCCGGGGGAAGGGTCTAACTATGGCTACACCTTC. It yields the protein CSARDPGEGSNYGYTF.

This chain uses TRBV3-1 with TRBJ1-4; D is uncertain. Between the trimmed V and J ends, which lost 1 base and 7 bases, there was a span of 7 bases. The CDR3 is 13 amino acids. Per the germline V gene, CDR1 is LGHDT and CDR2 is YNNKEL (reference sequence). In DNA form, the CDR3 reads TGTGCCAGCAGCCAAGTAGGTCGTGAAAAACTGTTTTTT. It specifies CASSQVGREKLFF.

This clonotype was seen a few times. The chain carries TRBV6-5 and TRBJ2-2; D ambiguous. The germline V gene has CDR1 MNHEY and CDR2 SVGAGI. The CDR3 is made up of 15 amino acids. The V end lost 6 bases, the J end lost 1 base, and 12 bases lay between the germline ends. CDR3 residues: CASSRLERNTGELFF. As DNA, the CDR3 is TGTGCCAGCAGCCGACTGGAACGGAACACCGGGGAGCTGTTTTTT.

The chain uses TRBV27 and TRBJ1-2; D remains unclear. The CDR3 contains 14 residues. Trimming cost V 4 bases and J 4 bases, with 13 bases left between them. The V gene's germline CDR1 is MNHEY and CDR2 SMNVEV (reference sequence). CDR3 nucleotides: TGTGCCAGCAGTTGGCAGTCCCCGGGCTATGGCTACACCTTC. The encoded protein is CASSWQSPGYGYTF.

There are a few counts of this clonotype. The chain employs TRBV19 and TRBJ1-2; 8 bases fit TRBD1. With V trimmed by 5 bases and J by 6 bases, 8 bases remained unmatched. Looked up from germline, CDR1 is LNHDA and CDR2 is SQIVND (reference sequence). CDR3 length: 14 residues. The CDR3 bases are TGTGCCAGTAGTGCCCTACAGGGGGAAGATGGCTACACCTTC. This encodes CASSALQGEDGYTF.

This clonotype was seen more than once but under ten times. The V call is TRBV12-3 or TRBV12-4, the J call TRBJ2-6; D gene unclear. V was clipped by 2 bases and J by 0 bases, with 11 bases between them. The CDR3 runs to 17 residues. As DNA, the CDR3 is TGTGCCAGCAGTTTAAACCTCGGTAACTCTGGGGCCAACGTCCTGACTTTC. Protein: CASSLNLGNSGANVLTF.

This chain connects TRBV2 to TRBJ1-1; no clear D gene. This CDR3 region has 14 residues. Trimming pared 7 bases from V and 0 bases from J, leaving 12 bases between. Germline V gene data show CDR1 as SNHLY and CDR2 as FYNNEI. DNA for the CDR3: TGTGCCAGCAAAGACAACCTCATGAACACTGAAGCTTTCTTT. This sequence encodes CASKDNLMNTEAFF.